This entry lists 20 T cell receptor beta chains sequenced from one sample in a study of T cells after somatic rescue of genetic block (dated by TCRdb to about 2020). The library was built by means of the immunoSEQ multiplex PCR assay. TCRdb obtained this table from immuneACCESS and retained in-frame rearrangements with V and J assigned. These tables miss some clones; where compared with another copy, unresolved V genes account for less than half of the shortfall, and the remainder is unexplained. The table for this sample lists 14,000 to 15,000 clones; approximately 72% of them were counted only once. The ten largest account for approximately 15% of the sample. What was sequenced was peripheral blood mononuclear cells (PBMCs). The receptors derive from a boy aged 5-17 years.

The V call is TRBV28, the J call TRBJ2-7; a possible D gene is TRBD1 (7 bases). The CDR3 loop spans 14 amino acids. With 3 bases removed from V and 4 bases from J, the gap between germline ends came to 13 bases. Looked up from germline, CDR1 is MDHEN and CDR2 is SYDVKM. As DNA, the CDR3 is TGTGCCAGCAGTTTTGTGACAGGGAGGTACGAGCAGTACTTC. It codes for CASSFVTGRYEQYF.

J is TRBJ1-3 and V is TRBV10-3, with a tentative D call TRBD1 (5 bases). Per germline, CDR1 ENHRY and CDR2 SYGVKD. The V end lost 4 bases, the J end lost 2 bases, and 9 bases lay between the germline ends. The CDR3 contains 14 residues. The CDR3 DNA reads TGTGCCATCAGTGCACAGGCTGCTGGAAACACCATATATTTT. This codes for CAISAQAAGNTIYF.

This chain connects TRBV14 to TRBJ2-3; 10 bases are shared with TRBD2. The CDR3 sequence is 14 residues long. Losses at the gene ends were 4 bases for V and 6 bases for J; bases not matched to a gene: 4. CDR1 is SGHDN, CDR2 FVKESK, per germline. The DNA of the CDR3 is TGTGCCAGCAGCCGAGGACTAGCGGTGGATACGCAGTATTTT. Translating it yields CASSRGLAVDTQYF.

V and J are TRBV30 and TRBJ1-1, with D possibly being TRBD1 (5 bases). The CDR3 has 11 amino acids. Trimming took off 2 bases at V and 6 bases at J, with 7 bases between the two ends. Germline V CDR1 and CDR2: GTSNPN, SVGIG (reference sequence). CDR3 sequence: CAWSRGSEAFF. In DNA form, the CDR3 reads TGTGCCTGGAGTAGGGGCTCTGAAGCTTTCTTT.

V gene TRBV2 combines with J gene TRBJ1-4, with 7 bases matching TRBD1. Germline CDR1 is SNHLY and CDR2 is FYNNEI. This CDR3 has 14 residues. After removal of 6 bases from V and 3 bases from J, the junction contained 4 bases not matched to a gene. The CDR3 nucleotides read TGTGCCAGCAGCCGACAGGGCTCTAATGAAAAACTGTTTTTT. As protein: CASSRQGSNEKLFF.

J is TRBJ2-1 and V is TRBV7-3, with 7 nucleotides matching TRBD2. Per the germline V gene, CDR1 is SGHTA and CDR2 is FQGTGA. The V gene end was trimmed by 1 base and the J gene end by 1 base; junction bases not matched to a gene: 4. The CDR3 is made up of 16 amino acids. CDR3 protein: CASSLRGGDSYNEQFF. For the CDR3, the DNA is TGTGCCAGCAGCTTAAGGGGAGGGGATTCCTACAATGAGCAGTTCTTC.

The chain links TRBV5-4 to TRBJ2-3; 9 bases line up with TRBD2. The CDR3 consists of 15 residues. The germline V gene encodes CDR1 SGHNT and CDR2 YYREEE (reference sequence). Germline trimming cut 3 bases from V and 4 bases from J; bases unmatched to any gene: 6. DNA of the CDR3: TGTGCCAGCAGCTGGCAGACTAGCGGAGCAGATACGCAGTATTTT. Residues: CASSWQTSGADTQYF.

At least ten counts were recorded for this clone. The rearrangement links TRBV5-3 to TRBJ1-2; D unresolved. TRBV5-3 counts as an open reading frame of uncertain function. The CDR3 has 14 amino acids. Trimming removed 5 bases at V and 4 bases at J, with 15 bases between. CDR3 nucleotides: TGTGCCAGAAGTACCGGCCATCGGAGCTATGGCTACACCTTC. Its protein product is CARSTGHRSYGYTF.

The chain is built from TRBV18 and TRBJ2-5; D assignment may be TRBD1 or TRBD2 (5 bases each). V was trimmed by 2 bases and J by 4 bases, leaving 11 bases between them. The length of the CDR3 is 14 residues. CDR1 is KGHSH and CDR2 is LQKENI in the germline V gene. Here the CDR3 DNA reads TGTGCCAGCTCACCAACGAGGGGCGGAGAGACCCAGTACTTC. It encodes CASSPTRGGETQYF.

The chain couples TRBV6-5 to TRBJ1-1; D possibly corresponds to TRBD1 (5 bases). The germline gives CDR1 MNHEY, CDR2 SVGAGI. V was pared by 9 bases and J by 1 base, with 12 bases between. There are 13 residues in the CDR3. The CDR3 DNA reads TGTGCCAGTTTGGACATATCGAACACTGAAGCTTTCTTT. This gives the protein CASLDISNTEAFF.

The genes are TRBV5-1 and TRBJ2-5; 10 bases fit TRBD1. This CDR3 spans 16 amino acids. From germline, CDR1 is SGHRS and CDR2 YFSETQ. Unmatched junction bases numbered 2, after V lost 0 bases and J lost 0 bases. The CDR3 region is CASSLGDRGHQETQYF. In DNA form, the CDR3 reads TGCGCCAGCAGCTTGGGAGACAGGGGGCACCAAGAGACCCAGTACTTC.

This rearrangement joins TRBV2 to TRBJ2-2; no definite D call. The V and J ends lost 4 bases and 4 bases respectively, with 7 bases between them. This CDR3 contains 13 residues. Germline V gene sequence: CDR1 SNHLY, CDR2 FYNNEI. CDR3 protein: CASSGAATGELFF. CDR3 DNA sequence: TGTGCCAGCAGTGGGGCGGCCACCGGGGAGCTGTTTTTT.

This clone was observed a few times. The chain uses TRBV5-6 and TRBJ2-7, with D unclear. Germline CDR1 is SGHDT and CDR2 is YYEEEE. The CDR3 runs 15 residues. V lost 4 bases and J 1 base, leaving 15 bases between the germline ends. The CDR3 DNA is TGTGCCAGCAGCCACGGGCCTTCCTCTTCCTACGAGCAGTACTTC. Translating gives CASSHGPSSSYEQYF.

The J gene is TRBJ2-5, the V gene TRBV9, with D perhaps matching TRBD1 or TRBD2 (5 bases each). Trimming cost V 2 bases and J 4 bases, with 12 bases left between them. Germline V gives CDR1 SGDLS, CDR2 YYNGEE. The CDR3 is made up of 14 amino acids. The DNA for the CDR3 is TGTGCCAGCAGCGTCACCCCGGGACCAGAGACCCAGTACTTC. This translates into CASSVTPGPETQYF.

V is TRBV2 and J is TRBJ2-7; no clear D gene. This CDR3 region has 12 residues. Germline V gene sequence: CDR1 SNHLY, CDR2 FYNNEI. Trimming stripped 4 bases from V and 4 bases from J, with 8 bases between. CDR3 bases: TGTGCCAGCAGTGCCTCCAAGTACGAGCAGTACTTC. Translation gives CASSASKYEQYF.

V and J are TRBV7-9 and TRBJ1-1, with 8 bases that match TRBD1. The CDR3 is 17 residues long. The junction had 13 bases not matched to a gene; V was cut back by 5 bases and J by 2 bases. Germline V gives CDR1 SEHNR, CDR2 FQNEAQ (reference sequence). DNA for the CDR3: TGTGCCAGCAGCCTTCGCAGGGGGCTCATGAAAAACACTGAAGCTTTCTTT. This gives the protein CASSLRRGLMKNTEAFF.

The V call is TRBV12-5, the J call TRBJ1-1, with unresolved D. V was shortened by 6 bases and J by 3 bases, with 11 bases between the two germline ends. CDR1 LGHNT and CDR2 FRNRAP come from the germline V gene. CDR3 length equals 13 residues. CDR3 coding DNA: TGTGCTAGTGGCCTAAGATTTGACACTGAAGCTTTCTTT. Its protein product is CASGLRFDTEAFF.

The chain couples TRBV11-2 to TRBJ2-7, with a weak D call TRBD2 (7 bases). Germline V gives CDR1 SGHAT, CDR2 FQNNGV. The CDR3 runs to 15 residues. Trimming removed 3 bases at V and 3 bases at J, with 15 bases between. The CDR3 sequence is CASSFPRGGFYEQYF. The CDR3 DNA follows: TGTGCCAGCAGCTTCCCGAGGGGGGGGTTCTACGAGCAGTACTTC. Full variable domain (remainder filled in from reference TRBV11-2 and TRBJ2-7): EAGVAQSPRYKIIEKRQSVAFWCNPISGHATLYWYQQILGQGPKLLIQFQNNGVVDDSQLPKDRFSAERLKGVDSTLKIQPAKLEDSAVYLCASSFPRGGFYEQYFGPGTRLTVT.

This sequence joins TRBV7-3 and TRBJ2-2; 9 nucleotides match TRBD2. The trim removed 5 bases at V and 1 base at J, leaving 17 bases unmatched. CDR1 is SGHTA, CDR2 FQGTGA, per germline. The CDR3 has 20 amino acids. This CDR3 is CASSTKTSPTSGQNTGELFF. The CDR3 DNA reads TGTGCCAGCAGCACTAAAACCTCCCCTACTAGCGGGCAGAACACCGGGGAGCTGTTTTTT.

This chain joins TRBV19 and TRBJ2-1; TRBD2 aligns across 12 bases. V was clipped by 5 bases and J by 10 bases; unmatched bases: 9. The CDR3 totals 15 residues. In germline, CDR1 is LNHDA, CDR2 SQIVND (reference sequence). The CDR3 DNA reads TGTGCCAGTAGTCCCCGACTAGCGGGAGTCAGCGAGCAGTTCTTC. It codes for CASSPRLAGVSEQFF. Based on the CDR3 plus reference TRBV19 and TRBJ2-1, the full variable domain is DGGITQSPKYLFRKEGQNVTLSCEQNLNHDAMYWYRQDPGQGLRLIYYSQIVNDFQKGDIAEGYSVSREKKESFPLTVTSAQKNPTAFYLCASSPRLAGVSEQFFGPGTRLTVL.